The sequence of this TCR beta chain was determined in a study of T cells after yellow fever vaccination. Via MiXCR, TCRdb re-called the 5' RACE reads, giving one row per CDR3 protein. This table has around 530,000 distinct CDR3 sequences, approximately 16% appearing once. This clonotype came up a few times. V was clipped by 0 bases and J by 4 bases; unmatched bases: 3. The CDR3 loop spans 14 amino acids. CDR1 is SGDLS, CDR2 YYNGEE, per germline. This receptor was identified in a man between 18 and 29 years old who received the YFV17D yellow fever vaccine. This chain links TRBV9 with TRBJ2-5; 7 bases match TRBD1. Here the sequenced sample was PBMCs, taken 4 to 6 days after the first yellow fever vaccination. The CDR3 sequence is CASSVAGTVETQYF. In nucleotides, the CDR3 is TGTGCCAGCAGCGTAGCAGGGACAGTAGAGACCCAGTACTTC.